This TCR beta chain was sequenced for a study of CD8+ T cells in alopecia areata. Study-level background: Among treated patients, oral tofacitinib was administered at 5 to 10 mg twice daily. General study results and limits: Researchers reported that TCR sharing among patients proved less clear than in mice, possibly HLA-linked. Normal skin's resident alphabeta T cells are also sequenced in scalp samples.

PBMC-derived CD4+ and CD8+ T cells were sorted. With regard to this clone: The antigen is unknown.

In each case, RNA was isolated and then reverse transcribed into cDNA as the sequencing template. This table comes from immunoSEQ multiplex PCR, and its TCRdb copy is limited to in-frame clones, with some not included. The sample lists some 150,000 clones, 50% to 65% occurring once. The ends were cut back, 3 bases at V and 3 bases at J, with 2 bases in the middle. Germline V CDR1 and CDR2: MGHRA, YSYEKL. This CDR3 region has 12 residues. The chain is built from TRBV4-1 and TRBJ2-2, with no clear D. The source material was CD8+ T cells sorted from blood, sampled at week 0. This clonotype originated in a human donor with alopecia areata. The CDR3 protein is CASSQDTGELFF. DNA for the CDR3: TGCGCCAGCAGCCAGGACACCGGGGAGCTGTTTTTT.